These 20 T cell receptor beta chains came from one sample sequenced in a study of OX40 agonist ivuxolimab in advanced cancers. The data were produced by immunoSEQ multiplex PCR, yet TCRdb's version contains in-frame clones alone and is incomplete. The sample yields under 75,000 clones, about 93% seen once. This sample comprised CD4+ or CD8+ T cells sorted from blood, obtained in a trial of the OX40 agonist ivuxolimab. The receptors were sampled from an adult with an advanced solid tumor such as melanoma, head and neck, liver or kidney cancer.

The genes are TRBV7-8 and TRBJ2-7, with no clear D. CDR1 is SGHVS, CDR2 FQNEAQ, per germline. The CDR3 extends over 13 amino acids. V lost 5 bases and J 6 bases, leaving 14 bases between the germline ends. This CDR3 is CASSATPRREQYF. CDR3 nucleotides: TGTGCCAGCAGCGCGACTCCTCGGCGCGAGCAGTACTTC.

The chain has TRBV7-6 and TRBJ2-2, with no clear D. CDR3 length: 11 residues. V lost 5 bases and J 8 bases, leaving 6 bases between the germline ends. Germline V gene lookup returns CDR1 SGHVS and CDR2 FNYEAQ. Here the CDR3 DNA reads TGTGCCAGCAGCCGGACGGGGGAGCTGTTTTTT. Its translation is CASSRTGELFF.

This chain connects TRBV2 to TRBJ1-3; D may be TRBD1 (6 bases). The V gene lost 7 bases and the J gene lost 0 bases, with 10 bases spanning the gap. Germline CDR1 SNHLY, CDR2 FYNNEI. This CDR3 region has 14 residues. Here the CDR3 DNA reads TGTGCCAGCACGCAGGGACACTCTGGAAACACCATATATTTT. Its protein is CASTQGHSGNTIYF.

The chain employs TRBV11-2 and TRBJ2-5; D is unresolved. The V end lost 7 bases, the J end lost 5 bases, and 11 bases lay between the germline ends. The CDR3 consists of 12 residues. Germline V gene lookup returns CDR1 SGHAT and CDR2 FQNNGV. CDR3 sequence (DNA): TGTGCCAGCACCAGGAGTGGGGAGACCCAGTACTTC. Protein product: CASTRSGETQYF.

This chain uses TRBV7-6 with TRBJ2-3; 10 bases are shared with TRBD2. Trimming took 4 bases from V and 8 from J; bases not matched to a gene: 6. The germline V gene encodes CDR1 SGHVS and CDR2 FNYEAQ. The CDR3 spans 14 residues. The chain's CDR3 is CASSSGTSVGTQYF. In DNA, the CDR3 is TGTGCCAGCAGCTCTGGGACTAGCGTCGGTACGCAGTATTTT. Based on the CDR3 plus reference TRBV7-6 and TRBJ2-3, the full variable domain is GAGVSQSPRYKVTKRGQDVALRCDPISGHVSLYWYRQALGQGPEFLTYFNYEAQQDKSGLPNDRFSAERPEGSISTLTIQRTEQRDSAMYRCASSSGTSVGTQYFGPGTRLTVL.

V and J are TRBV15 and TRBJ2-7; D gene ambiguous. CDR1 is LNHNV and CDR2 is YYDKDF in the germline V gene (reference sequence). Trimming shortened V by 3 bases and J by 6 bases, and 9 bases separated the two germline ends. CDR3 length equals 12 residues. Here the CDR3 DNA reads TGTGCCACCAGCAGGGACCGTCTCGAGCAGTACTTC. It is translated as CATSRDRLEQYF.

The V and J genes are TRBV5-8 and TRBJ2-7; TRBD1 agrees at 9 bases. The junction had 9 bases not matched to a gene; V was cut back by 5 bases and J by 3 bases. Germline CDR1 and CDR2: SGHTS and YDEGEE. This CDR3 region has 15 residues. Here the CDR3 reads CASRRATGGVYEQYF. The CDR3 DNA reads as TGTGCCAGCAGACGGGCGACAGGGGGAGTCTACGAGCAGTACTTC.

V and J are TRBV7-2 and TRBJ2-7; D perhaps matches TRBD2 (6 bases). The CDR3 length is 17 residues. Germline loops: CDR1 SGHTA, CDR2 FQGNSA. V lost 1 base, J lost 0 bases, and 16 bases lay in between. This CDR3 is CASSLGPNGGSSYEQYF. In nucleotides, the CDR3 is TGTGCCAGCAGCTTAGGACCGAACGGGGGAAGCTCCTACGAGCAGTACTTC.

The chain recombines TRBV7-9 with TRBJ2-2, with D maybe TRBD1 (6 bases). The CDR3 sequence is 16 residues long. Trimming took 2 bases from V and 1 from J, leaving 11 bases between them. Looked up from germline, CDR1 is SEHNR and CDR2 is FQNEAQ (reference sequence). The CDR3 reads CASSLTGHLNTGELFF. CDR3 DNA: TGTGCCAGCAGCTTAACGGGACACCTGAACACCGGGGAGCTGTTTTTT. The entire variable domain, with the rest obtained from reference TRBV7-9 and TRBJ2-2, is as follows: DTGVSQNPRHKITKRGQNVTFRCDPISEHNRLYWYRQTLGQGPEFLTYFQNEAQLEKSRLLSDRFSAERPKGSFSTLEIQRTEQGDSAMYLCASSLTGHLNTGELFFGEGSRLTVL.

This chain uses TRBV5-6 with TRBJ1-2; D is possibly TRBD1 (5 bases). V was trimmed by 5 bases and J by 6 bases, leaving 14 bases between them. The CDR3 length is 13 residues. From germline, CDR1 is SGHDT and CDR2 YYEEEE. The CDR3 sequence is CASRQYPGDGYTF. As DNA, the CDR3 is TGTGCCAGCAGGCAGTATCCGGGGGATGGCTACACCTTC.

This chain joins TRBV19 and TRBJ2-7, with 7 nucleotides matching TRBD1. The CDR3 is 13 amino acids. The V gene's germline CDR1 is LNHDA and CDR2 SQIVND (reference sequence). Losses at the gene ends were 5 bases for V and 3 bases for J; bases not matched to a gene: 4. CDR3 DNA: TGTGCCAGTAGTGGCCGGGACAGCTACGAGCAGTACTTC. Protein: CASSGRDSYEQYF.

CDR3 region: CASSRPGTGGYEQYF. CDR3 in DNA: TGTGCCAGCAGCCGTCCCGGGACAGGGGGCTACGAGCAGTACTTC. This chain links TRBV7-9 with TRBJ2-7; 11 bases line up with TRBD1. CDR3 length: 15 residues. J lost 3 bases, V lost 5 bases, and 6 bases had no gene match. Germline CDR1 SEHNR, CDR2 FQNEAQ (reference sequence).

The chain employs TRBV29-1 and TRBJ2-7, with 7 bases identical to TRBD2. Trimming at V came to 2 bases and at J to 5 bases, leaving 12 bases not matched to a gene. The germline CDR1 and CDR2 sequences are SQVTM and ANQGSEA. The CDR3 extends over 15 amino acids. Here the CDR3 reads CSVETSSGRRDEQYF. CDR3 nucleotide sequence: TGCAGCGTTGAAACTTCTAGCGGCCGAAGGGACGAGCAGTACTTC.

The CDR3 loop is CAWNPGQGIDEQYF. The CDR3 DNA reads TGTGCCTGGAACCCTGGACAGGGGATCGACGAGCAGTACTTC. The V gene is TRBV30, the J gene TRBJ2-7, with TRBD1 matching 9 bases. The CDR3 has 14 residues. Germline V gene sequence: CDR1 GTSNPN, CDR2 SVGIG (reference sequence). V lost 4 bases, J lost 5 bases, and 9 bases stayed unmatched.

The rearrangement joins TRBV7-9 to TRBJ1-5; maybe TRBD1 (6 bases). The CDR3 is 16 amino acids. Germline V gives CDR1 SEHNR, CDR2 FQNEAQ (reference sequence). V lost 5 bases and J lost 5, with 19 bases in between. The DNA of the CDR3 is TGTGCCAGCAGCACCGAAAGGACGACAGGAGATCAGCCCCAGCATTTT. It is translated as CASSTERTTGDQPQHF.

The chain uses TRBV5-1 and TRBJ2-7; 8 bases align to TRBD2. This CDR3 comprises 12 residues. The germline gives CDR1 SGHRS, CDR2 YFSETQ. The trim removed 2 bases at V and 7 bases at J, leaving 2 bases unmatched. DNA of the CDR3: TGCGCCAGCAGCTTTAGCGGGAAAGAGCAGTACTTC. Encoded protein: CASSFSGKEQYF. Filled out from reference TRBV5-1 and TRBJ2-7, the complete variable domain reads KAGVTQTPRYLIKTRGQQVTLSCSPISGHRSVSWYQQTPGQGLQFLFEYFSETQRNKGNFPGRFSGRQFSNSRSEMNVSTLELGDSALYLCASSFSGKEQYFGPGTRLTVT.

The rearrangement joins TRBV19 to TRBJ1-2, with D uncertain. This CDR3 is 13 amino acids long. The germline V and J ends were trimmed by 6 bases and 4 bases, with 12 bases remaining between them. The germline V gene has CDR1 LNHDA and CDR2 SQIVND (reference sequence). CDR3 nucleotide sequence: TGTGCCAGTAGCCCGGTAACGGGCTATGGCTACACCTTC. The encoded protein is CASSPVTGYGYTF.

V is TRBV2 and J is TRBJ2-7; 12 bases agree with TRBD2. The germline V gene encodes CDR1 SNHLY and CDR2 FYNNEI. This CDR3 is 14 amino acids long. V trimming: 9 bases; J trimming: 5 bases; junction bases outside the gene matches: 8. The CDR3 DNA sequence: TGTGCCAGTAGACGGACTAGCGGGAACGACGAGCAGTACTTC. Encoded protein: CASRRTSGNDEQYF.

DNA of the CDR3: TGTGCCACGCAAATGGCGGGGGCCTACGAGCAGTACTTC. This translates into CATQMAGAYEQYF. This chain uses TRBV5-4 with TRBJ2-7, with 7 bases matching TRBD2. V lost 9 bases and J lost 2; bases outside the gene matches: 8. The CDR3 runs 13 residues. CDR1 and CDR2 (germline): SGHNT, YYREEE (reference sequence).

The V gene is TRBV28, the J gene TRBJ2-1; D is ambiguous. CDR1 MDHEN and CDR2 SYDVKM come from the germline V gene. Trimming left V 3 bases short and J 9 bases short, with 12 bases between. CDR3 length: 13 residues. The CDR3 coding sequence is TGTGCCAGCAGTTTGGTGCTAGGCAGTGAGCAGTTCTTC. It yields the protein CASSLVLGSEQFF.